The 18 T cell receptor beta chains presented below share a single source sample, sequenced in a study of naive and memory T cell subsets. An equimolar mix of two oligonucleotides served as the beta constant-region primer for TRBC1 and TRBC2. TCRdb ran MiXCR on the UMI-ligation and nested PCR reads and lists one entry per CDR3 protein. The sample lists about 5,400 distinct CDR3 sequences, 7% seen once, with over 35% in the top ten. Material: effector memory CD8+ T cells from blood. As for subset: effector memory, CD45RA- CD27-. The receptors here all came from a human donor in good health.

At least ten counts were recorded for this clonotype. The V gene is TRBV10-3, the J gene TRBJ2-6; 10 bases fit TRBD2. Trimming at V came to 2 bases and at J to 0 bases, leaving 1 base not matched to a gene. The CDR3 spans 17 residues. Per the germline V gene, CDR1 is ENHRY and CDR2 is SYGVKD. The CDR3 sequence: CAISEGTSVSGANVLTF. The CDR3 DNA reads TGTGCCATCAGTGAGGGGACTAGCGTCTCTGGGGCCAACGTCCTGACTTTC.

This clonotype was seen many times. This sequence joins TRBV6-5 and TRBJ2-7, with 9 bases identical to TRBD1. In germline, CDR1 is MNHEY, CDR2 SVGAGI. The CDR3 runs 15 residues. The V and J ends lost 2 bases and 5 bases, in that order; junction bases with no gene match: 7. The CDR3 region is CASSYTGGNWNEQYF. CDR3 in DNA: TGTGCCAGCAGTTACACAGGGGGCAATTGGAACGAGCAGTACTTC.

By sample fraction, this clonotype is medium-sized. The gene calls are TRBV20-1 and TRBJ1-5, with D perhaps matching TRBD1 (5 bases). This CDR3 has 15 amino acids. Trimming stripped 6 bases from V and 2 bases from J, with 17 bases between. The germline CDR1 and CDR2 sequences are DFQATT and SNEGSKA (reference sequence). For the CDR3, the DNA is TGCAGTGCCCAGGCGCCTTCGGGGGGCAATCAGCCCCAGCATTTT. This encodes CSAQAPSGGNQPQHF.

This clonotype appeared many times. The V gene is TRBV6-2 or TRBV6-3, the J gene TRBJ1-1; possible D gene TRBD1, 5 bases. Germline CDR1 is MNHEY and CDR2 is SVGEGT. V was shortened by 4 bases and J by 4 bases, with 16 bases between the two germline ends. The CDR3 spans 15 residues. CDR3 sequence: CASSSDTGHVTEAFF. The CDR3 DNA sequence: TGTGCCAGCAGTTCAGACACGGGGCATGTCACTGAAGCTTTCTTT.

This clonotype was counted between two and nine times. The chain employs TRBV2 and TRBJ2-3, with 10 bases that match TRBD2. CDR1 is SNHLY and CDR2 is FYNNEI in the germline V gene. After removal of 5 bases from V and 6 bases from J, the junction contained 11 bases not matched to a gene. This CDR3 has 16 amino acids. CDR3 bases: TGTGCCAGCAGTTATTTAGCGGGGGGAACGGCGGATACGCAGTATTTT. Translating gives CASSYLAGGTADTQYF.

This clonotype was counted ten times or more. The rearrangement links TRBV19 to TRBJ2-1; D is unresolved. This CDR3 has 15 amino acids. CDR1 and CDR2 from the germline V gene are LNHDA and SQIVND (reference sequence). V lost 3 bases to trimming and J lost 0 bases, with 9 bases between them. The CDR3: CASSIGESSYNEQFF. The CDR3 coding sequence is TGTGCCAGTAGTATCGGAGAGAGCTCCTACAATGAGCAGTTCTTC.

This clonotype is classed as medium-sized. CDR3 DNA: TGTGCCAGCTCACCCTCCGGGACAGCAAACTATGGCTACACCTTC. Translating gives CASSPSGTANYGYTF. The rearrangement links TRBV9 to TRBJ1-2; TRBD1 matches 7 bases. The germline CDR1 and CDR2 sequences are SGDLS and YYNGEE. The trim removed 7 bases at V and 2 bases at J, leaving 11 bases unmatched. The CDR3 runs 15 residues.

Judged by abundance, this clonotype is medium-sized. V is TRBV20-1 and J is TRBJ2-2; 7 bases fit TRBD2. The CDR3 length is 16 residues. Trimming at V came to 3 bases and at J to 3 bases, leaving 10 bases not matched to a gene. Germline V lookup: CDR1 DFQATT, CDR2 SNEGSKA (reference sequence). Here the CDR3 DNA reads TGCAGTGCTAGCCAGAGCATGGGGGGGGACACCGGGGAGCTGTTTTTT. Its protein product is CSASQSMGGDTGELFF.

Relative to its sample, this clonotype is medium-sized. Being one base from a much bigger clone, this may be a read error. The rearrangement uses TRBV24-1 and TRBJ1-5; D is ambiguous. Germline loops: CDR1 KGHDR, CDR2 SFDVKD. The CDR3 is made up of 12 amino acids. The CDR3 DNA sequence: TGTGCCACCAGTGATAGTAATCAGCCCCAGAATTTT. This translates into CATSDSNQPQNF.

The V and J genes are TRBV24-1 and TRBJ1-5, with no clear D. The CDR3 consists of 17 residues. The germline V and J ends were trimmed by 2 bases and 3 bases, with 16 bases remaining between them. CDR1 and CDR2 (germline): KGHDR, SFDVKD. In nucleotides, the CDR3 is TGTGCCACCAGTGATTCCAAGGACGGCACTTACAATCAGCCCCAGCATTTT. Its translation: CATSDSKDGTYNQPQHF.

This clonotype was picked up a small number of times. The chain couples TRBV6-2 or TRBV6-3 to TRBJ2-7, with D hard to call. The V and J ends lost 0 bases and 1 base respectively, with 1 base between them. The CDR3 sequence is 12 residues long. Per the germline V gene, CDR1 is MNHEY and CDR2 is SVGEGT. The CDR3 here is CASSYSSYEQYF. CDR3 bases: TGTGCCAGCAGTTACTCGTCCTACGAGCAGTACTTC.

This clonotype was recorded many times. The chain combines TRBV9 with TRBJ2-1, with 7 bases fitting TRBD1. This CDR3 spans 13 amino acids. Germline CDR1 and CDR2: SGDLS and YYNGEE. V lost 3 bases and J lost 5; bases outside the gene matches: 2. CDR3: CASSGQGDNEQFF. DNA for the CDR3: TGTGCCAGCAGCGGACAGGGAGACAATGAGCAGTTCTTC.

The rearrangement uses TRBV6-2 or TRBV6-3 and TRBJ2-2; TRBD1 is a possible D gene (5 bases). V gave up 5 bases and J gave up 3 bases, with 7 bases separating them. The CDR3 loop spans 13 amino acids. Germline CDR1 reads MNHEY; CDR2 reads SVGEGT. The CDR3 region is CASSPRDTGELFF. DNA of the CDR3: TGTGCCAGCAGTCCCAGGGACACCGGGGAGCTGTTTTTT.

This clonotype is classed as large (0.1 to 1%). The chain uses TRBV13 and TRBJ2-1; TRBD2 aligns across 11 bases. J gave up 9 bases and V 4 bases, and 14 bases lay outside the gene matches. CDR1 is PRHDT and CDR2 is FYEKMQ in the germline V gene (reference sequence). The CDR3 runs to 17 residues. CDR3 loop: CASSSSPISGRGAEQFF. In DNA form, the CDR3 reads TGTGCCAGCAGCTCGAGTCCTATTAGCGGGAGGGGCGCTGAGCAGTTCTTC.

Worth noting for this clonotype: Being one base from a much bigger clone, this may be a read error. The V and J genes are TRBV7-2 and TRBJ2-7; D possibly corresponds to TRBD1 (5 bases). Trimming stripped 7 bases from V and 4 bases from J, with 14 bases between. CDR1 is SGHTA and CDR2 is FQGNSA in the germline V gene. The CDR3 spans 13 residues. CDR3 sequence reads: CASKPRTRYEQYF. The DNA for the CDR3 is TGTGCCAGCAAGCCCAGGACACGATACGAGCAGTACTTC. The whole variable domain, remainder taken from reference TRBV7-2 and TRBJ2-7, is GAGVSQSPSNKVTEKGKDVELRCDPISGHTALYWYRQSLGQGLEFLIYFQGNSAPDKSGLPSDRFSAERTGGSVSTLTIQRTQQEDSAVYLCASKPRTRYEQYFGPGTRLTVT.

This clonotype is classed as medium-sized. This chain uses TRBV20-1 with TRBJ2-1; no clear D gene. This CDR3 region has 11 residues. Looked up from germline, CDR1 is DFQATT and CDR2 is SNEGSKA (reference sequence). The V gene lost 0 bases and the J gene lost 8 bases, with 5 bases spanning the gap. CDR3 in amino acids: CSARDEDEQFF. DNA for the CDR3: TGCAGTGCTAGAGACGAGGATGAGCAGTTCTTC.

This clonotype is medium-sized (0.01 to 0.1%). CDR3 sequence reads: CASSPVQDSPYNEQFF. The CDR3 coding sequence is TGTGCCAGCAGCCCAGTGCAGGACAGTCCCTACAATGAGCAGTTCTTC. J is TRBJ2-1 and V is TRBV7-9; tentatively, D is TRBD1 (6 bases). CDR1 is SEHNR and CDR2 is FQNEAQ in the germline V gene (reference sequence). This CDR3 is 16 amino acids long. With 5 bases removed from V and 2 bases from J, the gap between germline ends came to 16 bases.

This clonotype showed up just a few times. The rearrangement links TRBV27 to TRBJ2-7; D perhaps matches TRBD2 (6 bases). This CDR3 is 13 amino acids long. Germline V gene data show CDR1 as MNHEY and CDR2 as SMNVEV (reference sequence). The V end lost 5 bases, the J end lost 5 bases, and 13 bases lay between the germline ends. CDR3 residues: CASSPAGSNEQYF. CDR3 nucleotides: TGTGCCAGCAGTCCCGCGGGGTCGAACGAGCAGTACTTC.